This T cell receptor (beta chain) is from a study of beta chain features in type 1 diabetes. Study-level information: Investigators examined roughly 99,000,000 sorted cells across all samples. Study outcomes and limitations: Unsettled here was the matter of whether HLA type influences TCRB rearrangement. The VDJ junctions of type 1 diabetes patients carried fewer insertions and more deletions. Shortening of TCRB CDR3s, moderate but significant, appeared in all four CD4+ subsets of Type 1 diabetes patients.

Sequenced material consisted of expressed TCRB transcripts (all of the isolated RNA was reverse transcribed). Naive, central memory and regulatory T cell samples came to a mean of roughly 4 million reads. The repertoire was sequenced with immunoSEQ multiplex PCR; TCRdb's copy has only in-frame clones and lacks some. The table records 300,000 to 400,000 clones, about 13% of them present only once. A note on this clone: Its antigen is unidentified.

This TCR was recovered from a woman aged 18-35 years with type 1 diabetes. The sample taken for sequencing was naive CD4+ T cells from blood.

CDR3 DNA sequence: TGTGCCAGCTCACCAGCAGGTTTAGGCTATGGCTACACCTTC. It translates to CASSPAGLGYGYTF. The chain recombines TRBV18 with TRBJ1-2; D not certain. CDR1 is KGHSH, CDR2 LQKENI, per germline. Trimming took off 2 bases at V and 4 bases at J, with 11 bases between the two ends. The CDR3 extends over 14 amino acids.